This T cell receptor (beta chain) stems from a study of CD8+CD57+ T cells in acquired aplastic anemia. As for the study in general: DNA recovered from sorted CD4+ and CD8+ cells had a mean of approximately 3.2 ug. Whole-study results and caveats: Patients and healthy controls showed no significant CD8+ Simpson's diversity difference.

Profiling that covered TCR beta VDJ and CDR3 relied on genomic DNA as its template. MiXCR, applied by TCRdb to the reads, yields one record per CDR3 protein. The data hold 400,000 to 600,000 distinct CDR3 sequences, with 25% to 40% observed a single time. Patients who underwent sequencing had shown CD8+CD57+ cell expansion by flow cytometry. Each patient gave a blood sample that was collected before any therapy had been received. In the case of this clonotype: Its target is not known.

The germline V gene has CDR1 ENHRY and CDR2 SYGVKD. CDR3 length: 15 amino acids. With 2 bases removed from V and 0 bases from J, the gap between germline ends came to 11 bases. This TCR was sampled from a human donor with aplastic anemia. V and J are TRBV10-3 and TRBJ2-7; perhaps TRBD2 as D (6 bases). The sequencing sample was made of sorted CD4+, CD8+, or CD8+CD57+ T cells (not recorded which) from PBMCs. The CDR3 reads CAISEPEGRSYEQYF. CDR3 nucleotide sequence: TGTGCCATCAGTGAGCCGGAGGGACGCTCCTACGAGCAGTACTTC.